The 17 T cell receptor beta chains below all came from one sample that was sequenced in a study of shared clonotypes between healthy human individuals (dated by TCRdb to 2020 to 2021). Library preparation employed the immunoSEQ multiplex PCR assay. The table comes from immuneACCESS by way of TCRdb, which keeps in-frame sequences with V and J called. Part of the clones is missing from these tables; in studies checked, under half for an unresolved V gene and the rest for unknown reasons. The sample data list approximately 500,000 clones, and about 96% of these were observed just once. The ten largest clones take up about 0.064% of the sample. Specimen: naive CD4+ T cells sorted from blood. The sample's cell subset or site, from its label and the paper: CD45RA+ positively selected. The receptors derive from a woman aged 25-40 years in good health.

The V and J genes are TRBV7-2 and TRBJ2-5; 13 bases are shared with TRBD2. This CDR3 is built from 15 residues. Per the germline V gene, CDR1 is SGHTA and CDR2 is FQGNSA. Trimming took 3 bases from V and 5 from J; bases not matched to a gene: 3. This CDR3 reads CASSLGLAGMETQYF. As DNA, the CDR3 is TGTGCCAGCAGCTTGGGACTAGCGGGAATGGAGACCCAGTACTTC.

The chain links TRBV2 to TRBJ1-1; D may be TRBD1 (5 bases). The CDR3 runs 15 residues. Germline V gene lookup returns CDR1 SNHLY and CDR2 FYNNEI. V lost 8 bases and J 3 bases, leaving 19 bases between the germline ends. The CDR3 region is CASARGSPEDTEAFF. The CDR3 DNA sequence: TGTGCCAGCGCTAGGGGCAGCCCGGAGGACACTGAAGCTTTCTTT.

V and J are TRBV27 and TRBJ2-1; the D is unclear. Trimming took 2 bases from V and 0 from J, leaving 11 bases between them. The CDR3 loop spans 16 amino acids. The V gene's germline CDR1 is MNHEY and CDR2 SMNVEV (reference sequence). The CDR3 DNA reads TGTGCCAGCAGTTTAGTCGCGTCGAGCTCCTACAATGAGCAGTTCTTC. Its translation is CASSLVASSSYNEQFF.

The chain is built from TRBV5-8 and TRBJ2-3, with TRBD2 matching 16 bases. The CDR3 is 17 residues long. Trimming removed 3 bases from V and 3 bases from J; junction bases left unmatched: 4. The V gene's germline CDR1 is SGHTS and CDR2 YDEGEE. CDR3 DNA sequence: TGTGCCAGCAGCTCCGGGACTAGCGGGAGGGGAACAGATACGCAGTATTTT. Translated, it gives CASSSGTSGRGTDTQYF.

The chain combines TRBV10-3 with TRBJ1-1; D is perhaps TRBD1 (6 bases). The germline gives CDR1 ENHRY, CDR2 SYGVKD. This CDR3 is 14 amino acids long. Trimming took 4 bases from V and 3 from J, leaving 12 bases between them. Here the CDR3 reads CAISGTDSYTEAFF. CDR3 coding DNA: TGTGCCATCAGTGGGACGGACAGCTACACTGAAGCTTTCTTT.

The CDR3 spells CASSYGSAYGYTF. CDR3 coding DNA: TGTGCCAGCAGTTACGGATCCGCATATGGCTACACCTTC. The chain combines TRBV28 with TRBJ1-2, with D unclear. Germline loops: CDR1 MDHEN, CDR2 SYDVKM. The CDR3 covers 13 residues. The V gene lost 4 bases and the J gene lost 5 bases, with 11 bases spanning the gap.

CDR3 protein: CASSSPTSGKETQYF. The CDR3 region has the DNA TGTGCCAGCAGTTCCCCCACTAGCGGGAAAGAGACCCAGTACTTC. V gene TRBV28 combines with J gene TRBJ2-5, with TRBD2 matching over 10 bases. This CDR3 has 15 residues. The germline CDR1 and CDR2 sequences are MDHEN and SYDVKM. V lost 4 bases to trimming and J lost 3 bases; unmatched junction nucleotides: 5. Supplemented by reference TRBV28 and TRBJ2-5, the full variable domain reads DVKVTQSSRYLVKRTGEKVFLECVQDMDHENMFWYRQDPGLGLRLIYFSYDVKMKEKGDIPEGYSVSREKKERFSLILESASTNQTSMYLCASSSPTSGKETQYFGPGTRLLVL.

The CDR3 loop is CASSIRLAQRELFF. In DNA form, the CDR3 reads TGTGCCAGCAGTATACGACTAGCCCAGCGGGAGCTGTTTTTT. The chain combines TRBV28 with TRBJ2-2; TRBD2 agrees at 7 bases. The CDR3 extends over 14 amino acids. V dropped 5 bases and J dropped 9; count of bases not matched to a gene: 9. Germline V CDR1 and CDR2: MDHEN, SYDVKM. Drawing the rest from reference TRBV28 and TRBJ2-2, the complete variable domain is DVKVTQSSRYLVKRTGEKVFLECVQDMDHENMFWYRQDPGLGLRLIYFSYDVKMKEKGDIPEGYSVSREKKERFSLILESASTNQTSMYLCASSIRLAQRELFFGEGSRLTVL.

The chain's CDR3 is CASSDSYEQYF. In DNA form, the CDR3 reads TGTGCCAGCAGTGACAGCTACGAGCAGTACTTC. The V call is TRBV2, the J call TRBJ2-5; D not resolved. The end of the DNA is better explained by TRBJ2-7, so the J call may be wrong. The length of the CDR3 is 11 residues. Germline lookup yields CDR1 SNHLY and CDR2 FYNNEI.

The sample holds one count of this clone. The chain is built from TRBV6-5 and TRBJ1-2; 7 bases line up with TRBD1. Trimming cost V 0 bases and J 2 bases; bases outside gene matches: 3. The CDR3 consists of 15 residues. Germline values: CDR1 MNHEY, CDR2 SVGAGI. The chain's CDR3 is CASSYSGTENYGYTF. The CDR3 nucleotides read TGTGCCAGCAGTTACTCCGGGACAGAGAACTATGGCTACACCTTC.

This chain links TRBV6-6 with TRBJ1-2, with 10 bases lining up with TRBD1. This CDR3 comprises 14 residues. Germline CDR1 reads MNHNY; CDR2 reads SVGAGI (reference sequence). V was pared by 0 bases and J by 6 bases, with 1 base of the junction left unmatched. CDR3 sequence (DNA): TGTGCCAGCAGTTACTCGGACAGGGGGAATGGCTACACCTTC. Its protein is CASSYSDRGNGYTF.

This chain links TRBV7-3 with TRBJ2-2; D is perhaps TRBD2 (5 bases). V dropped 2 bases and J dropped 1 base, with 14 bases sitting between them. The CDR3 contains 17 residues. Germline loops: CDR1 SGHTA, CDR2 FQGTGA. The CDR3 DNA reads as TGTGCCAGCAGCTTAGTCGGCGGGCTCTTGAACACCGGGGAGCTGTTTTTT. Its protein is CASSLVGGLLNTGELFF.

The chain employs TRBV9 and TRBJ2-1; 9 positions agree with TRBD1. V was pared by 0 bases and J by 9 bases, with 7 bases of the junction left unmatched. The CDR3 runs 15 residues. Germline V gene sequence: CDR1 SGDLS, CDR2 YYNGEE. CDR3 sequence reads: CASSVGGQTGGEQFF. Written as DNA, the CDR3 is TGTGCCAGCAGCGTAGGGGGCCAGACAGGGGGTGAGCAGTTCTTC.

The chain uses TRBV9 and TRBJ1-2; D is uncertain. Germline V gene lookup returns CDR1 SGDLS and CDR2 YYNGEE. The CDR3 runs 15 residues. Between the trimmed V and J ends, which lost 4 bases and 3 bases, there was a span of 16 bases. CDR3 coding DNA: TGTGCCAGCAGCCCGGACCGGACTTCCGACTATGGCTACACCTTC. Protein: CASSPDRTSDYGYTF. The variable domain in full, completed from reference TRBV9 and TRBJ1-2, reads DSGVTQTPKHLITATGQRVTLRCSPRSGDLSVYWYQQSLDQGLQFLIQYYNGEERAKGNILERFSAQQFPDLHSELNLSSLELGDSALYFCASSPDRTSDYGYTFGSGTRLTVV.

This chain uses TRBV6-6 with TRBJ2-7, with 10 bases aligning to TRBD1. The CDR3 sequence is 15 residues long. Germline loops: CDR1 MNHNY, CDR2 SVGAGI (reference sequence). Losses at the gene ends were 8 bases for V and 5 bases for J; bases not matched to a gene: 12. Here the CDR3 reads CASAAPGQGFNEQYF. In DNA form, the CDR3 reads TGTGCCAGCGCAGCGCCGGGACAGGGGTTTAACGAGCAGTACTTC.

This rearrangement joins TRBV18 to TRBJ2-5; TRBD1 is a possible D gene (6 bases). TRBJ2-7 explains the end of the DNA better; the J call may be wrong. The CDR3 length is 14 residues. Germline lookup yields CDR1 KGHSH and CDR2 LQKENI. DNA for the CDR3: TGTGCCAGCTCACCACCGATGCAGGGGAACGAGCAGTACTTC. It codes for CASSPPMQGNEQYF.

The chain has TRBV28 and TRBJ2-1, with D possibly being TRBD1 (6 bases). With 8 bases removed from V and 9 bases from J, the gap between germline ends came to 17 bases. Germline loops: CDR1 MDHEN, CDR2 SYDVKM. This CDR3 contains 13 residues. CDR3 in DNA: TGTGCCAGCGGACAGAGAAGAGTTGCTGAGCAGTTCTTC. Translation: CASGQRRVAEQFF.